This TCR beta chain was profiled in a study of T cell responses to AZD1222 COVID-19 vaccine. The CDR3 has 18 residues. CDR1 and CDR2 (germline): SGHKS, YYEKEE (reference sequence). V was cut by 2 bases and J by 4 bases, with 21 bases left in between. Study conclusions and caveats: The study reported that nearly half of spike-specific TCRs target unmutated variant regions. After the peak T cell response, and only then, were repertoires sampled.

Points on this clone: What it binds is unknown.

Generated by immunoSEQ multiplex PCR, the TCRdb table keeps only in-frame clones and is missing some. The sample contains over 120,000 clones, approximately 90% of which appear only once. Sequences were derived from peripheral blood, sampled on day 0 of AZD1222 vaccination. This TCR derives from an adult in good health. This sequence joins TRBV5-5 and TRBJ1-4; tentative D call: TRBD1 (5 bases). The CDR3: CASSFVNTMGRFNEKLFF. The CDR3 region has the DNA TGTGCCAGCAGCTTTGTGAACACGATGGGACGGTTTAATGAAAAACTGTTTTTT.